The 19 T cell receptor beta chains in this list originate from one sample, sequenced in a study of OX40 agonist ivuxolimab in advanced cancers. Assay: immunoSEQ multiplex PCR; the TCRdb copy retains only in-frame clones and omits some. The data show around 72,000 clones, with 88% seen just once and around 3% held by the top ten. The sample was CD4+ or CD8+ T cells sorted from blood, taken in a trial of the OX40 agonist ivuxolimab. These receptors all stem from an adult with an advanced solid tumor such as melanoma, head and neck, liver or kidney cancer.

This clone was recorded once. The genes are TRBV7-3 and TRBJ2-5, with a weak D call TRBD1 (5 bases). This CDR3 spans 14 amino acids. Germline V lookup: CDR1 SGHTA, CDR2 FQGTGA. Between the trimmed V and J ends, which lost 1 base and 2 bases, there was a span of 8 bases. This chain's CDR3 is CASSLNGAQETQYF. CDR3 coding DNA: TGTGCCAGCAGCTTAAATGGGGCACAAGAGACCCAGTACTTC. Full variable domain (rest looked up from reference TRBV7-3 and TRBJ2-5): GAGVSQTPSNKVTEKGKYVELRCDPISGHTALYWYRQSLGQGPEFLIYFQGTGAADDSGLPNDRFFAVRPEGSVSTLKIQRTERGDSAVYLCASSLNGAQETQYFGPGTRLLVL.

The V gene is TRBV19, the J gene TRBJ1-1; weak D call: TRBD1 (6 bases). V dropped 1 base and J dropped 7 bases, with 13 bases sitting between them. Germline loops: CDR1 LNHDA, CDR2 SQIVND (reference sequence). The CDR3 length is 14 residues. This CDR3 reads CASSIVPGAVEAFF. Here the CDR3 DNA reads TGTGCCAGTAGTATAGTCCCGGGGGCGGTTGAAGCTTTCTTT.

V is TRBV5-1 and J is TRBJ2-1, with 13 bases lining up with TRBD2. The CDR3 is 15 residues long. V shed 7 bases, J shed 1 base, and the junction held 2 bases outside the gene matches. Per germline, CDR1 SGHRS and CDR2 YFSETQ. CDR3 sequence reads: CASVGLAGSYNEQFF. The CDR3 coding sequence is TGCGCCAGCGTGGGACTAGCGGGGTCCTACAATGAGCAGTTCTTC.

The V and J genes are TRBV27 and TRBJ1-2; TRBD1 aligns across 9 bases. The V gene end was trimmed by 5 bases and the J gene end by 4 bases; junction bases not matched to a gene: 17. The germline gives CDR1 MNHEY, CDR2 SMNVEV (reference sequence). The CDR3 totals 18 residues. CDR3 sequence reads: CASSASGTGQVLVYGYTF. CDR3 in DNA: TGTGCCAGCAGTGCCTCCGGGACAGGGCAGGTTCTAGTCTATGGCTACACCTTC.

The V and J genes are TRBV11-2 and TRBJ2-7; D call uncertain. The germline gives CDR1 SGHAT, CDR2 FQNNGV. This CDR3 comprises 14 residues. Trimming left V 8 bases short and J 3 bases short, with 17 bases between. The CDR3 protein is CASPSSADIYEQYF. In nucleotides, the CDR3 is TGTGCCAGCCCATCTTCCGCGGATATCTACGAGCAGTACTTC. Filled out from reference TRBV11-2 and TRBJ2-7, the complete variable domain reads EAGVAQSPRYKIIEKRQSVAFWCNPISGHATLYWYQQILGQGPKLLIQFQNNGVVDDSQLPKDRFSAERLKGVDSTLKIQPAKLEDSAVYLCASPSSADIYEQYFGPGTRLTVT.

The chain carries TRBV7-9 and TRBJ2-1; D remains unclear. The germline V and J ends were trimmed by 0 bases and 7 bases, with 13 bases remaining between them. Germline V lookup: CDR1 SEHNR, CDR2 FQNEAQ (reference sequence). There are 15 residues in the CDR3. CDR3 amino acids: CASSLAGFGSNEQFF. For the CDR3, the DNA is TGTGCCAGCAGCTTAGCGGGGTTTGGTTCTAATGAGCAGTTCTTC.

The chain uses TRBV10-2 and TRBJ1-5; 9 bases agree with TRBD1. V was clipped by 9 bases and J by 3 bases; unmatched bases: 6. The CDR3 length is 14 residues. The germline gives CDR1 WSHSY, CDR2 SAAADI. The CDR3 here is CARRGQGPNQPQHF. CDR3 in DNA: TGCGCCAGGCGCGGACAGGGGCCCAATCAGCCCCAGCATTTT.

V gene TRBV11-2 combines with J gene TRBJ1-2; 7 bases map to TRBD1. Germline lookup yields CDR1 SGHAT and CDR2 FQNNGV. V shed 4 bases and J 6 bases; nucleotides not matched to a gene: 14. This CDR3 is 16 amino acids long. CDR3 nucleotide sequence: TGTGCCAGCAGCTCTGATCCGGGACAGCCACCCCATGGCTACACCTTC. Translation gives CASSSDPGQPPHGYTF. Full variable domain (missing parts from reference TRBV11-2 and TRBJ1-2): EAGVAQSPRYKIIEKRQSVAFWCNPISGHATLYWYQQILGQGPKLLIQFQNNGVVDDSQLPKDRFSAERLKGVDSTLKIQPAKLEDSAVYLCASSSDPGQPPHGYTFGSGTRLTVV.

V usage is TRBV30 and J usage is TRBJ1-6; D is ambiguous. The CDR3 runs to 13 residues. Germline values: CDR1 GTSNPN, CDR2 SVGIG (reference sequence). The ends were cut back, 2 bases at V and 9 bases at J, with 11 bases in the middle. For the CDR3, the DNA is TGTGCCTGGAGTCCCGCCCCGGGTTCACCCCTCCACTTT. Its translation: CAWSPAPGSPLHF.

The chain combines TRBV30 with TRBJ2-7; D is perhaps TRBD1 (5 bases). Germline CDR1 reads GTSNPN; CDR2 reads SVGIG (reference sequence). V lost 0 bases to trimming and J lost 0 bases, with 12 bases between them. The length of the CDR3 is 15 residues. CDR3 sequence reads: CAWSVGRVISYEQYF. The CDR3 bases are TGTGCCTGGAGTGTAGGCAGGGTCATCTCCTACGAGCAGTACTTC.

The genes are TRBV7-9 and TRBJ1-1; possibly TRBD1 for D (5 bases). The CDR3 has 14 amino acids. V was pared by 1 base and J by 4 bases, with 10 bases between. Looked up from germline, CDR1 is SEHNR and CDR2 is FQNEAQ (reference sequence). The CDR3 sequence is CASSLEGAVTEAFF. CDR3 in DNA: TGTGCCAGCAGCTTAGAAGGGGCGGTCACTGAAGCTTTCTTT. Full variable domain (outside the CDR3, taken from reference TRBV7-9 and TRBJ1-1): DTGVSQNPRHKITKRGQNVTFRCDPISEHNRLYWYRQTLGQGPEFLTYFQNEAQLEKSRLLSDRFSAERPKGSFSTLEIQRTEQGDSAMYLCASSLEGAVTEAFFGQGTRLTVV.

CDR3 coding DNA: TGTGCCAGCAGCTTGGGACTAGCGGACAGCACAGATACGCAGTATTTT. Translating gives CASSLGLADSTDTQYF. The genes are TRBV7-9 and TRBJ2-3; 11 positions match TRBD2. Losses at the gene ends were 3 bases for V and 0 bases for J; bases not matched to a gene: 2. The CDR3 spans 16 residues. Germline CDR1 reads SEHNR; CDR2 reads FQNEAQ (reference sequence).

J is TRBJ1-4 and V is TRBV7-9; a weak D match, TRBD1 (5 bases). CDR3 length: 15 residues. From germline, CDR1 is SEHNR and CDR2 FQNEAQ (reference sequence). Trimming pared 4 bases from V and 8 bases from J, leaving 17 bases between. The CDR3 nucleotides read TGTGCCAGCAGCTACCTTGGGGGGTTGGACGAAAAACTGTTTTTT. This gives the protein CASSYLGGLDEKLFF.

The rearrangement joins TRBV2 to TRBJ2-5; D remains unclear. V was clipped by 5 bases and J by 3 bases, with 7 bases between them. Germline-derived CDR1 and CDR2 are SNHLY and FYNNEI. This CDR3 spans 12 amino acids. The CDR3 DNA follows: TGTGCCAGCAGTCACACAGAAGAGACCCAGTACTTC. Translation gives CASSHTEETQYF.

The chain joins TRBV30 to TRBJ2-3, with D unclear. The CDR3 spans 12 residues. Germline V lookup: CDR1 GTSNPN, CDR2 SVGIG (reference sequence). The V and J ends lost 4 bases and 3 bases respectively, with 8 bases between them. The CDR3 DNA reads as TGTGCCTGGACTCTGGGGACAGATACGCAGTATTTT. It encodes CAWTLGTDTQYF.

This chain joins TRBV2 and TRBJ2-5, with TRBD2 identical over 14 bases. The CDR3 is made up of 16 amino acids. V lost 6 bases, J lost 5 bases, and 8 bases stayed unmatched. CDR1 SNHLY and CDR2 FYNNEI come from the germline V gene. Here the CDR3 DNA reads TGTGCCAGCAGCCCCGGGACTAGCGGGAGCCGGGAGACCCAGTACTTC. Protein product: CASSPGTSGSRETQYF.

This clone was seen once. The rearrangement joins TRBV5-4 to TRBJ2-6; D not resolved. The CDR3 is made up of 16 amino acids. Germline loops: CDR1 SGHNT, CDR2 YYREEE (reference sequence). Trimming left V 4 bases short and J 0 bases short, with 11 bases between. CDR3 loop: CASSLGALSGANVLTF. The CDR3 DNA reads TGTGCCAGCAGCCTGGGTGCCCTCTCTGGGGCCAACGTCCTGACTTTC.

This chain joins TRBV5-1 and TRBJ2-1; 10 bases agree with TRBD1. Looked up from germline, CDR1 is SGHRS and CDR2 is YFSETQ. V shed 6 bases and J 8 bases; nucleotides not matched to a gene: 8. CDR3 length: 14 amino acids. The CDR3 DNA follows: TGCGCCAGCAAACCGGGACAGGGGTTCGATGAGCAGTTCTTC. Protein product: CASKPGQGFDEQFF.

V usage is TRBV7-9 and J usage is TRBJ2-3; the match to TRBD2 covers 12 bases. This CDR3 contains 17 residues. V shed 4 bases and J 0 bases; nucleotides not matched to a gene: 5. Germline V lookup: CDR1 SEHNR, CDR2 FQNEAQ (reference sequence). For the CDR3, the DNA is TGTGCCAGCAGCTCACGACTAGCGGGGGCGAGCACAGATACGCAGTATTTT. This gives the protein CASSSRLAGASTDTQYF.